In this sample, the clone carrying this T cell receptor (beta chain) turned up a few times. What it binds is not known. This specimen belongs to a study of radiotherapy plus CTLA-4 blockade in lung cancer. As for the study in general: About 17% of enrolled patients responded objectively, and 31% had disease control.

The protocol was immunoSEQ multiplex PCR, while the TCRdb copy is restricted to in-frame clones and leaves out a portion. Here the sample spans some 70,000 clones, approximately 79% being singletons. Those patients who had chemo-refractory metastatic non-small-cell lung cancer were given focal radiation along with CTLA-4 blockade through ipilimumab. Study findings and constraints: In blood, TCR clones derived from the tumor expanded after radiotherapy plus ipilimumab.

Germline assignment: CDR1 MNHEY and CDR2 SVGAGI. The trim removed 7 bases at V and 7 bases at J, leaving 9 bases unmatched. This CDR3 comprises 15 residues. The chain employs TRBV6-5 and TRBJ2-1, with 11 bases matching TRBD1. The source is a human donor with non-small cell lung cancer who had a complete response to radiotherapy plus ipilimumab. The source was peripheral blood, collected from a patient treated with radiotherapy plus ipilimumab. The CDR3 DNA reads TGTGCCAGCACCCATGGGACAGGGGGTTCGAATGAGCAGTTCTTC. Protein: CASTHGTGGSNEQFF.